Presented here are 14 T cell receptor beta chains from one specimen sequenced in a study of T-cell reconstitution after alpha-beta-depleted transplantation in children. A library of TCRbeta sequences, prepared with unique molecular identifiers, was generated. One entry per CDR3 protein, called by TCRdb with MiXCR from the PCR reads. The profile shows over 550,000 distinct CDR3 sequences, about 11% of them singletons. The source material was PBMCs from the stem cell graft donor, sampled from the stem cell graft. The receptor source for this set is a human donor who donated a stem cell graft to a child with acute myeloid leukemia.

This clonotype came up many times. The J gene is TRBJ2-5, the V gene TRBV5-1, with a weak D call TRBD2 (6 bases). Per germline, CDR1 SGHRS and CDR2 YFSETQ. V was pared by 0 bases and J by 5 bases, with 17 bases between. This CDR3 spans 16 amino acids. This CDR3 is CASSLASPAGGETQYF. CDR3 DNA sequence: TGCGCCAGCAGCTTGGCCAGTCCCGCCGGAGGGGAGACCCAGTACTTC.

The chain links TRBV4-2 to TRBJ2-7, with D perhaps TRBD1 or TRBD2 (6 bases each). Germline V gives CDR1 LGHNA, CDR2 YNFKEQ. This CDR3 is built from 18 residues. V was pared by 0 bases and J by 0 bases, with 18 bases between. The CDR3 DNA reads TGTGCCAGCAGCCAAGATCGTTGGGGGGCGGGCAGCTCCTACGAGCAGTACTTC. It encodes CASSQDRWGAGSSYEQYF.

This clonotype was seen repeatedly, ten times or more. The chain uses TRBV29-1 and TRBJ2-7; D might be TRBD2 (6 bases). Germline V gives CDR1 SQVTM, CDR2 ANQGSEA. This CDR3 region has 14 residues. The V and J ends lost 6 bases and 4 bases respectively, with 19 bases between them. CDR3 residues: CSVGGWGVWYEQYF. CDR3 DNA sequence: TGCAGCGTCGGAGGGTGGGGTGTGTGGTACGAGCAGTACTTC.

The chain uses TRBV5-1 and TRBJ1-1; 8 bases fit TRBD1. Germline V gene lookup returns CDR1 SGHRS and CDR2 YFSETQ. Trimming at V came to 1 base and at J to 5 bases, leaving 7 bases not matched to a gene. The length of the CDR3 is 15 residues. The CDR3 protein is CASSLQGARDTEAFF. Written as DNA, the CDR3 is TGCGCCAGCAGCTTGCAGGGGGCGCGGGATACTGAAGCTTTCTTT. Drawing the rest from reference TRBV5-1 and TRBJ1-1, the complete variable domain is KAGVTQTPRYLIKTRGQQVTLSCSPISGHRSVSWYQQTPGQGLQFLFEYFSETQRNKGNFPGRFSGRQFSNSRSEMNVSTLELGDSALYLCASSLQGARDTEAFFGQGTRLTVV.

This clonotype has ten or more counts. This chain links TRBV5-1 with TRBJ2-3, with TRBD2 as a possible D gene (6 bases). The CDR3 extends over 14 amino acids. Germline V CDR1 and CDR2: SGHRS, YFSETQ. V dropped 0 bases and J dropped 3 bases, with 8 bases sitting between them. The CDR3 sequence: CASSLVLATDTQYF. The CDR3 nucleotides read TGCGCCAGCAGCTTGGTACTAGCAACAGATACGCAGTATTTT. Variable domain in full (rest from reference TRBV5-1 and TRBJ2-3): KAGVTQTPRYLIKTRGQQVTLSCSPISGHRSVSWYQQTPGQGLQFLFEYFSETQRNKGNFPGRFSGRQFSNSRSEMNVSTLELGDSALYLCASSLVLATDTQYFGPGTRLTVL.

This chain links TRBV10-3 with TRBJ2-2; 7 nucleotides match TRBD1. CDR3 length: 14 residues. CDR1 is ENHRY and CDR2 is SYGVKD in the germline V gene. V gave up 4 bases and J gave up 5 bases; unmatched junction bases: 4. CDR3 amino acids: CAISAVQGTGELFF. The CDR3 DNA reads TGTGCCATCAGTGCGGTACAGGGGACCGGGGAGCTGTTTTTT.

This chain links TRBV20-1 with TRBJ1-4; tentative D call: TRBD1 (5 bases). The V gene's germline CDR1 is DFQATT and CDR2 SNEGSKA (reference sequence). CDR3 length equals 14 residues. The V gene lost 5 bases and the J gene lost 0 bases, with 10 bases spanning the gap. CDR3 sequence reads: CSAPIRATNEKLFF. CDR3 nucleotides: TGCAGTGCTCCTATCAGGGCAACTAATGAAAAACTGTTTTTT.

This clonotype was recorded a few times. CDR3: CASSQDERNMVTGELFF. CDR3 in DNA: TGTGCCAGCAGCCAAGATGAACGGAATATGGTCACCGGGGAGCTGTTTTTT. The V and J genes are TRBV3-1 and TRBJ2-2; D uncertain. V gave up 0 bases and J gave up 4 bases, with 15 bases separating them. Germline loops: CDR1 LGHDT, CDR2 YNNKEL (reference sequence). CDR3 length equals 17 residues.

The chain carries TRBV29-1 and TRBJ2-1; no definite D call. The CDR3 sequence is 11 residues long. V lost 5 bases, J lost 4 bases, and 6 bases lay in between. Germline CDR1 is SQVTM and CDR2 is ANQGSEA. CDR3 bases: TGCAGCGTTCAGATATACAATGAGCAGTTCTTC. Its translation: CSVQIYNEQFF.

This clonotype was found many times. The gene calls are TRBV5-1 and TRBJ1-1; D is unresolved. The V gene lost 7 bases and the J gene lost 0 bases, with 7 bases spanning the gap. The CDR3 runs 12 residues. Germline V gene data show CDR1 as SGHRS and CDR2 as YFSETQ. The DNA for the CDR3 is TGCGCCAGCGGGAACATGAACACTGAAGCTTTCTTT. It specifies CASGNMNTEAFF. The full variable domain, completed using reference TRBV5-1 and TRBJ1-1, is KAGVTQTPRYLIKTRGQQVTLSCSPISGHRSVSWYQQTPGQGLQFLFEYFSETQRNKGNFPGRFSGRQFSNSRSEMNVSTLELGDSALYLCASGNMNTEAFFGQGTRLTVV.

The CDR3 DNA sequence: TGCAGTGCTACGCACCCTTTTTCGCCCTACGAGCAGTACTTC. This sequence encodes CSATHPFSPYEQYF. The rearrangement uses TRBV20-1 and TRBJ2-7; D unclear. Trimming cost V 4 bases and J 2 bases, with 15 bases left between them. Germline assignment: CDR1 DFQATT and CDR2 SNEGSKA (reference sequence). The CDR3 extends over 14 amino acids.

The sample holds a few counts of this clonotype. J is TRBJ2-3 and V is TRBV29-1, with 10 bases that match TRBD2. The V gene end was trimmed by 4 bases and the J gene end by 7 bases; junction bases not matched to a gene: 8. This CDR3 comprises 14 residues. CDR1 and CDR2 (germline): SQVTM, ANQGSEA. CDR3 sequence: CSVGSASGRHTQYF. The DNA for the CDR3 is TGCAGCGTTGGGTCCGCTAGCGGGAGACATACGCAGTATTTT.

This clonotype was recorded many times. The rearrangement links TRBV10-3 to TRBJ2-3; D might be TRBD1 (6 bases). V lost 4 bases, J lost 4 bases, and 9 bases lay in between. The length of the CDR3 is 13 residues. Per the germline V gene, CDR1 is ENHRY and CDR2 is SYGVKD. The CDR3 sequence: CAISGEGADTQYF. The CDR3 DNA reads TGTGCCATCAGTGGAGAGGGGGCAGATACGCAGTATTTT.

With respect to this clonotype: A read error may produce the germline difference seen at one junction end. The chain has TRBV28 and TRBJ1-5; D may be TRBD1 (6 bases). This CDR3 is built from 17 residues. CDR1 and CDR2 from the germline V gene are MDHEN and SYDVKM. The CDR3 here is CASSKPGGPNSDQPQHF. The DNA of the CDR3 is TGTGCCAGCAGCAAGCCCGGGGGCCCGAATAGCGATCAGCCCCAGCATTTT.